The text below deals with one TCR beta chain. The antigen remains undetermined. A much bigger clone sits one base away, suggesting this may be a read error. This entry belongs to a study of Graves' ophthalmopathy and Graves' hyperthyroidism. As for the study in general: Peripheral blood was gathered at first diagnosis, ahead of any treatment whatsoever.

The study, taken as a whole, reports: Also, most clonotypes expanded in the thyroid above 0.001 frequency appeared in blood.

Each donor who had ophthalmopathy showed moderate-to-severe activity, a CAS of ≥3, a NOSPECS of ≥4, and a duration under 3 months. Establishment of the diagnosis relied upon clinical symptoms, serum thyroxine, TRAb, thyroid ultrasound and orbital computed tomography. RNA transcripts provided the template for amplifying TCR beta CDR3 regions. RT-PCR in the first round used HTBI primers; a second-round multiplex PCR followed. Using its own MiXCR run on the multiplex PCR reads, TCRdb lists one record per CDR3 protein. Among about 740,000 distinct CDR3 sequences, roughly 41% were seen once, and the ten largest hold about 40%. The CDR3 contains 15 residues. Trimming at V came to 5 bases and at J to 3 bases, leaving 6 bases not matched to a gene. The V gene's germline CDR1 is SEHNR and CDR2 FQNEAQ (reference sequence).

The TCR comes from an adult man with Graves' ophthalmopathy. This chain links TRBV7-9 with TRBJ1-3; 8 bases are shared with TRBD1. Sequenced input: peripheral blood. Here the CDR3 reads CASSGRQGLGNTIYF. The CDR3 DNA follows: TGTGCCAGCAGCGGTAGACAGGGGCTTGGAAACACCATATATTTT.